The 5 T cell receptor beta chains given below trace back to one sample, sequenced in a study of blood T cell repertoires in COVID-19. The repertoire was sequenced with immunoSEQ multiplex PCR; TCRdb's copy has only in-frame clones and lacks some. The sample has 200,000 to 300,000 clones, around 88% seen once; the top ten hold 3% to 4%. The source material was PBMCs or T cells enriched from blood (not recorded which). These receptors originate from a woman in her thirties or forties with acute COVID-19.

The chain employs TRBV7-3 and TRBJ2-3, with 15 bases lining up with TRBD2. CDR1 SGHTA and CDR2 FQGTGA come from the germline V gene. The CDR3 is made up of 15 amino acids. After removal of 3 bases from V and 5 bases from J, the junction contained 0 bases not matched to a gene. The CDR3 sequence is CASSLGLAGGDTQYF. In DNA, the CDR3 is TGTGCCAGCAGCTTGGGACTAGCGGGAGGAGATACGCAGTATTTT.

This clone was detected a few times. The chain has TRBV29-1 and TRBJ2-1, with 7 bases aligning to TRBD1. V dropped 2 bases and J dropped 9; count of bases not matched to a gene: 7. This CDR3 spans 13 amino acids. The germline V gene has CDR1 SQVTM and CDR2 ANQGSEA. CDR3 DNA: TGCAGCGTTGAATCAGGGACAGAAAGTGAGCAGTTCTTC. It translates to CSVESGTESEQFF.

The chain links TRBV29-1 to TRBJ2-3; TRBD2 might be the D (5 bases). This CDR3 has 13 residues. V lost 4 bases and J 0 bases, leaving 8 bases between the germline ends. CDR1 SQVTM and CDR2 ANQGSEA come from the germline V gene. This chain's CDR3 is CSVVGGSTDTQYF. The CDR3 nucleotides are TGCAGCGTTGTTGGCGGGAGCACAGATACGCAGTATTTT.

The genes are TRBV3-1 (or the pseudogene TRBV3-2) and TRBJ1-3; 8 positions match TRBD1. Germline CDR1 is LGHDT and CDR2 is YNNKEL (reference sequence). The CDR3 spans 16 residues. The V segment lost 4 bases and the J segment 2 bases; nucleotides outside the gene matches: 7. CDR3 amino acids: CASSPYDRGPGNTIYF. Here the CDR3 DNA reads TGTGCCAGCAGCCCATACGACAGGGGACCTGGAAACACCATATATTTT.

A note on this clone: An end of the junction does not agree with germline; a read error may underlie this. In nucleotides, the CDR3 is TGTGCTAGCAGCCTGGGACTAGCGGGAACCGGGGAGCTGTTTTTT. As protein: CASSLGLAGTGELFF. The chain recombines TRBV7-7 with TRBJ2-2; 13 positions match TRBD2. The CDR3 is made up of 15 amino acids. Per germline, CDR1 SSHAT and CDR2 FNYEAQ (reference sequence).